This is a list of T cell receptor beta chains from one sample in a study of blood T cell repertoires in COVID-19. The repertoire was sequenced with immunoSEQ multiplex PCR; TCRdb's copy has only in-frame clones and lacks some. Among 450,000 or so clones listed, around 90% were seen once. The material sequenced was peripheral blood. The receptor source for this set is a man aged 18-30 years with COVID-19, enrolled during active disease. CDR3s include the opening cysteine and the closing phenylalanine or tryptophan. A D gene is named only where the DNA matches it firmly. The size entry is marked missing in some rows and otherwise reads once, few, many or a size class.

DNA | CDR3 | D | size | J | V
TGTGCCAGCAGTTGGACAGGGGCTATCTACGAGCAGTACTTC | CASSWTGAIYEQYF | TRBD1 | NA | TRBJ2-7 | TRBV6-5
TGTGCCAGCAGCCAACTAGCGGGAGTCGGAAATGAGCAGTTCTTC | CASSQLAGVGNEQFF | TRBD2 | NA | TRBJ2-1 | TRBV7-2
TGCAGCGTTGGGGGACAGGGGGAATTATACACCTTC | CSVGGQGELYTF | TRBD1 | NA | TRBJ1-2 | TRBV29-1
TGTGCCAGCAGTTGGGCGGGACTGCCGGGGAATGAGCAGTTCTTC | CASSWAGLPGNEQFF | NA | NA | TRBJ2-1 | TRBV27
TGCGCCAGCAGCTCCGGGACAGTGGCGAGCTCACCCCTCCACTTT | CASSSGTVASSPLHF | TRBD1 | once | TRBJ1-6 | TRBV5-1
TGTGCCAGCAGCTTTGGGAGCTCCTATAATTCACCCCTCCACTTT | CASSFGSSYNSPLHF | NA | NA | TRBJ1-6 | TRBV7-9
TGCGCCAGCAGTGGGGGGAGAGCGGGATCTCGTGAGACCCAGTACTTC | CASSGGRAGSRETQYF | TRBD2 | NA | TRBJ2-5 | TRBV10-1
TGTGCCACCAGTGATTCCCGGGGGGGGAGAGGCACTGAAGCTTTCTTT | CATSDSRGGRGTEAFF | NA | once | TRBJ1-1 | TRBV24-1
TGTGCCAGCTCACCAGCCGGACAGGGTAGGGACGAGCAGTACTTC | CASSPAGQGRDEQYF | TRBD1 | NA | TRBJ2-7 | TRBV18
TGCAGCGTTGAATATCTAGCAGGCGCCACAGATACGCAGTATTTT | CSVEYLAGATDTQYF | NA | NA | TRBJ2-3 | TRBV29-1
TGTGCCAGCAGTCCGAGCGGGGGCTCCTACGAGCAGTACTTC | CASSPSGGSYEQYF | TRBD2 | NA | TRBJ2-7 | TRBV27
TGCAGTGGAACGGTTAACACTGAAGCTTTCTTT | CSGTVNTEAFF | NA | NA | TRBJ1-1 | TRBV20-1
TGTGCCAGCAGCGTTCTTGGACTAGCGGGGAACAATGAGCAGTTCTTC | CASSVLGLAGNNEQFF | TRBD2 | NA | TRBJ2-1 | TRBV9
TGTGCCAGCAGCGGAGCTAGCGGCCCCTCCTACGAGCAGTACTTC | CASSGASGPSYEQYF | TRBD2 | few | TRBJ2-7 | TRBV7-2
TGTGCCAGCAGCTTGTATGCGGACTTAGCGGGTGAAAATGAGCAGTTCTTC | CASSLYADLAGENEQFF | TRBD2 | once | TRBJ2-1 | TRBV5-4
TGTGCCAGCTCGAAAGACTCCCTATCCTACGAGCAGTACTTC | CASSKDSLSYEQYF | NA | NA | TRBJ2-7 | TRBV18
TGCGCCAGCAGCGTCGGCGGTACCCTCTCCTACAATGAGCAGTTCTTC | CASSVGGTLSYNEQFF | NA | NA | TRBJ2-1 | TRBV5-1
TGTGCCAGCAGCTCCCCTGCCCTAGCGGGAGGTAGCACAGATACGCAGTATTTT | CASSSPALAGGSTDTQYF | TRBD2 | NA | TRBJ2-3 | TRBV11-2
TGTGCCAGCAGCCAGGGGGGTGCAGATACGCAGTATTTT | CASSQGGADTQYF | NA | NA | TRBJ2-3 | TRBV25-1
TGTGCCAGCAGTGATAGACAGGGAGCGGGTAATTCACCCCTCCACTTT | CASSDRQGAGNSPLHF | TRBD1 | NA | TRBJ1-6 | TRBV6-1
TGTGCCAGTAGTATCGCGGGTCGGGCTGAAGCTTTCTTT | CASSIAGRAEAFF | NA | NA | TRBJ1-1 | TRBV19
TGTGCCAGCACCCTAGACGCCGGGGAGCTGTTTTTT | CASTLDAGELFF | NA | NA | TRBJ2-2 | TRBV2
TGTGCCAGCAGCCAAGAGGCGGGAGTGGCCGATACGCAGTATTTT | CASSQEAGVADTQYF | TRBD2 | NA | TRBJ2-3 | TRBV4-2
TGTGCCTGGAGATGGACAGGCTTTACCGGGGAGCTGTTTTTT | CAWRWTGFTGELFF | TRBD1 | NA | TRBJ2-2 | TRBV30
TGTGCCAGCAGCCAAGAACCACATAACGCGGGCACAGATACGCAGTATTTT | CASSQEPHNAGTDTQYF | NA | NA | TRBJ2-3 | TRBV14
TGTGCCAGCAGTTACGCACCAGGAAATTCACCCCTCCACTTT | CASSYAPGNSPLHF | NA | NA | TRBJ1-6 | TRBV6-5
TGTGCCAGCAGTTTCAGGACAGGGGCTAAAGCTTTCTTT | CASSFRTGAKAFF | TRBD1 | NA | TRBJ1-1 | TRBV12-3/TRBV12-4
TGTGCCAGCAGCTTAGCTTATGGGGCGTACAATGAGCAGTTCTTC | CASSLAYGAYNEQFF | NA | NA | TRBJ2-1 | TRBV7-2
TGTGCCACCAGTGACCATAACAGGGGGATAAATCAGCCCCAGCATTTT | CATSDHNRGINQPQHF | TRBD1 | NA | TRBJ1-5 | TRBV24-1
TGTGCCAGCAGCTCTCGACTAGCGGGGCGTTCCTGGCAGTTCTTC | CASSSRLAGRSWQFF | TRBD2 | NA | TRBJ2-1 | TRBV9
TGTGCCAGCAGCCCCATGGAGGTTACCTATGGCTACACCTTC | CASSPMEVTYGYTF | NA | NA | TRBJ1-2 | TRBV7-6
TGCAGCGTTGAAGTGCGTCAGGGCTCCTACGAGCAGTACTTC | CSVEVRQGSYEQYF | NA | few | TRBJ2-7 | TRBV29-1
TGTGCCAGCAGCGCGACTAGCGGGAGCAATATGTACAATGAGCAGTTCTTC | CASSATSGSNMYNEQFF | TRBD2 | NA | TRBJ2-1 | TRBV9
TGTGCCAGCAGCCCAGTCGGGAGGGATGGCACTGAAGCTTTCTTT | CASSPVGRDGTEAFF | NA | NA | TRBJ1-1 | TRBV5-6
TGTGCCAGCAGCGTTCGGGGTTCTTCCTACGAGCAGTACTTC | CASSVRGSSYEQYF | NA | NA | TRBJ2-7 | TRBV7-3
TGTGCCAGTAAGACAGGGCCCCAACTTCACACTGAAGCTTTCTTT | CASKTGPQLHTEAFF | TRBD1 | NA | TRBJ1-1 | TRBV19
TGTGCCAGCAGTTACGAGGGATTGAGTTCGGATGGCTACACCTTC | CASSYEGLSSDGYTF | NA | NA | TRBJ1-2 | TRBV6-6
TGTGCCAGCAGCTCCGGGACAGGCAACTATGGCTACACCTTC | CASSSGTGNYGYTF | TRBD1 | NA | TRBJ1-2 | TRBV5-4
TGTGCCAGCAGCCTCGGGACAGACCTCGGGGATGAGCAGTTCTTC | CASSLGTDLGDEQFF | TRBD1 | NA | TRBJ2-1 | TRBV5-8
TGTGCCAGCAGTTTATCGGTCGGGAGGACCCAGTACTTC | CASSLSVGRTQYF | NA | NA | TRBJ2-5 | TRBV27